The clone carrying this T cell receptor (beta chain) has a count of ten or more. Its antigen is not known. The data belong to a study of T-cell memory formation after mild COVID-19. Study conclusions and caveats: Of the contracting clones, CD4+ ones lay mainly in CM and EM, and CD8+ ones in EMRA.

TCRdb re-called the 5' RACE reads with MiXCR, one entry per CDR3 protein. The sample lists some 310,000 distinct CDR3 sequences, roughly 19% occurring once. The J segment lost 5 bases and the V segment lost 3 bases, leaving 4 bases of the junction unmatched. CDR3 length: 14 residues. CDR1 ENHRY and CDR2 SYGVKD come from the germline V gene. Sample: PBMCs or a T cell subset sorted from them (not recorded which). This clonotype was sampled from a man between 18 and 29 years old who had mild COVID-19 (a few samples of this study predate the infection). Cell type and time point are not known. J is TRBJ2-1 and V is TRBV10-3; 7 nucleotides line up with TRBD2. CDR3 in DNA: TGTGCCATCAGTGACCCTGGGGGGGACAATGAGCAGTTCTTC. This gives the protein CAISDPGGDNEQFF.